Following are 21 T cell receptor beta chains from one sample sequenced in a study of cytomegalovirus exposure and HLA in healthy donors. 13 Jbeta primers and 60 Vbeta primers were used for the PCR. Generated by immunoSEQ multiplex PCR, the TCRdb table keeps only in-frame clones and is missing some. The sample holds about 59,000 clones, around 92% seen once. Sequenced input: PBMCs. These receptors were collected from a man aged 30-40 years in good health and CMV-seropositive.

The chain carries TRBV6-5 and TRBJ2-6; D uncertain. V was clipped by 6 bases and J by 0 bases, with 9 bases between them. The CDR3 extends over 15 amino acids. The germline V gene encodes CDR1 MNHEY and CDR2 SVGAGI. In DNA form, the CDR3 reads TGTGCCAGCAGGCCTCTTAGCTCTGGGGCCAACGTCCTGACTTTC. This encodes CASRPLSSGANVLTF.

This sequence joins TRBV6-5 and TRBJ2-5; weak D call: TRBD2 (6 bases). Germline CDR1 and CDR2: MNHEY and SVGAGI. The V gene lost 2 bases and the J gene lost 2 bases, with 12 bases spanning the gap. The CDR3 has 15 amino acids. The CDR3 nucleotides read TGTGCCAGCAGTTACGGGGGAGGAACTCAAGAGACCCAGTACTTC. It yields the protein CASSYGGGTQETQYF.

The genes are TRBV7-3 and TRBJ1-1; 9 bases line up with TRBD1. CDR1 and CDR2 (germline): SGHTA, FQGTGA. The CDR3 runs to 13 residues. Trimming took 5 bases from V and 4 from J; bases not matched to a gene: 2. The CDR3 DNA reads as TGTGCCAGCAGCCAGACAGGGGGCACTGAAGCTTTCTTT. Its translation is CASSQTGGTEAFF.

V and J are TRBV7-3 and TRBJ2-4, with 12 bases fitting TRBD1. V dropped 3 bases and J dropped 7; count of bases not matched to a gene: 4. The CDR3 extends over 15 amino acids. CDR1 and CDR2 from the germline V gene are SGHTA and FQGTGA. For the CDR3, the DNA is TGTGCCAGCAGCTTGGGACAGGGGGCCTCGAACATTCAGTACTTC. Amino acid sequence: CASSLGQGASNIQYF.

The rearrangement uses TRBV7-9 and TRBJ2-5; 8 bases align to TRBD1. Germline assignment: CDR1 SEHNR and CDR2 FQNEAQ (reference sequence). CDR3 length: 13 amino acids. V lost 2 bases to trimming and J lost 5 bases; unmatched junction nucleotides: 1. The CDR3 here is CASSLSGGETQYF. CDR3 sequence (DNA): TGTGCCAGCAGCTTATCAGGGGGCGAGACCCAGTACTTC. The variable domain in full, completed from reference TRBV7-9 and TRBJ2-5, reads DTGVSQNPRHKITKRGQNVTFRCDPISEHNRLYWYRQTLGQGPEFLTYFQNEAQLEKSRLLSDRFSAERPKGSFSTLEIQRTEQGDSAMYLCASSLSGGETQYFGPGTRLLVL.

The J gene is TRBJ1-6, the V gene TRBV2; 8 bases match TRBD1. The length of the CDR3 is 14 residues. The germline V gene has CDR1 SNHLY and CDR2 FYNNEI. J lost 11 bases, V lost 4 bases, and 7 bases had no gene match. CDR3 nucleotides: TGTGCCAGCAGTGGACTCGACAGGGGCGCACCCCTCCACTTT. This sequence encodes CASSGLDRGAPLHF.

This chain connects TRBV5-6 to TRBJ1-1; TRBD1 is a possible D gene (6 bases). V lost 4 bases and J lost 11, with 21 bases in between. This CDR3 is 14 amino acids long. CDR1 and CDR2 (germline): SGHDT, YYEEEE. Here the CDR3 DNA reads TGTGCCAGCAGCCAAAAATACCGGGACACATCTGCTTTCTTT. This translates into CASSQKYRDTSAFF.

The CDR3 coding sequence is TGTGCCAGCAGCCTAACGACAGGGACCCAGCCCCAGCATTTT. Its protein is CASSLTTGTQPQHF. This chain uses TRBV6-1 with TRBJ1-5; 7 bases are shared with TRBD1. CDR1 MNHNS and CDR2 SASEGT come from the germline V gene. CDR3 length: 14 residues. Trimming at V came to 6 bases and at J to 7 bases, leaving 9 bases not matched to a gene.

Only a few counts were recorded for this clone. The CDR3, as DNA: TGTGCCAGCAGTTACGCTAGCGACTACAATGAGCAGTTCTTC. It translates to CASSYASDYNEQFF. The V call is TRBV6-5, the J call TRBJ2-1, with D perhaps TRBD2 (6 bases). Germline values: CDR1 MNHEY, CDR2 SVGAGI. V gave up 2 bases and J gave up 3 bases, with 8 bases separating them. The CDR3 has 14 amino acids.

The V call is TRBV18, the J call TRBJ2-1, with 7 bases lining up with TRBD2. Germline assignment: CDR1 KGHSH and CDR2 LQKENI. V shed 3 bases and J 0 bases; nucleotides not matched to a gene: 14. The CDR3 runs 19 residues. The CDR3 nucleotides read TGTGCCAGCTCACCGAGGCGGGAGAAGAAGATTGGCTCCTACAATGAGCAGTTCTTC. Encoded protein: CASSPRREKKIGSYNEQFF.

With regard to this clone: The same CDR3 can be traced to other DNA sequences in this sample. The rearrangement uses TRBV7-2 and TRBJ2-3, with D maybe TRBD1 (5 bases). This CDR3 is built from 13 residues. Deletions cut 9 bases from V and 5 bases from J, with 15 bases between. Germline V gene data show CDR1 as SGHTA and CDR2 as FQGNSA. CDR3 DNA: TGTGCCAGTGGTGTCAGGGTACGAGATACGCAGTATTTT. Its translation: CASGVRVRDTQYF.

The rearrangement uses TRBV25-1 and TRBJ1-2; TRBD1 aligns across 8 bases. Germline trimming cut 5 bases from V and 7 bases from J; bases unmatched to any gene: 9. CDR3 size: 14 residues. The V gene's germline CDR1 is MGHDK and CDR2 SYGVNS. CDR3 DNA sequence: TGTGCCAGCAGTCAAGGACAGGGTTTCTCTGGCTACACCTTC. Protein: CASSQGQGFSGYTF.

The CDR3 reads CAGSPTGETEQYF. The CDR3 DNA reads as TGTGCCGGCTCCCCGACCGGGGAGACCGAGCAGTACTTC. This sequence joins TRBV6-6 and TRBJ2-7; tentatively, D is TRBD2 (5 bases). The germline V gene encodes CDR1 MNHNY and CDR2 SVGAGI (reference sequence). This CDR3 region has 13 residues. Trimming took 11 bases from V and 6 from J, leaving 20 bases between them.

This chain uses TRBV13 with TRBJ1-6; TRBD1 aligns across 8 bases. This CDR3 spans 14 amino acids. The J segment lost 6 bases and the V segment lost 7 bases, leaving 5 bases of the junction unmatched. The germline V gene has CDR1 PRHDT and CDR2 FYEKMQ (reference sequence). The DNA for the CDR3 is TGTGCCAGCACCATGACAGGGGTTAATTCACCCCTCCACTTT. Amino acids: CASTMTGVNSPLHF.

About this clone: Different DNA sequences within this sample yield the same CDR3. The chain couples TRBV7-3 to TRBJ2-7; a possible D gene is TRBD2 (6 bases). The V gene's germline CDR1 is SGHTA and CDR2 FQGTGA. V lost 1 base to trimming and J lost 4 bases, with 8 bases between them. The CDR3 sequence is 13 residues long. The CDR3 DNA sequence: TGTGCCAGCAGCTTAATTGGAGGGTACGAGCAGTACTTC. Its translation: CASSLIGGYEQYF.

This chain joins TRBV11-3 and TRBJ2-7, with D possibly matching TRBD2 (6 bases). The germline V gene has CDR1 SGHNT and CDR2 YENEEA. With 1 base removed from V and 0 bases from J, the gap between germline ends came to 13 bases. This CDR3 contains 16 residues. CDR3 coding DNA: TGTGCCAGCAGCTTAGTCTCGCGGGGATACTCCTACGAGCAGTACTTC. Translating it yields CASSLVSRGYSYEQYF.

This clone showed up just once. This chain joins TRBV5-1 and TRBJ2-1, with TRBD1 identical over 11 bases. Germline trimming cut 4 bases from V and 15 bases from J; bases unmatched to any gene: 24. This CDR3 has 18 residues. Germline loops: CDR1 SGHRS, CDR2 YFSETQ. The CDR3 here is CASSIGTGGIRSAGEGFF. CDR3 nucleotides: TGCGCCAGCAGCATCGGGACAGGGGGTATTAGGTCGGCGGGAGAAGGGTTCTTC.

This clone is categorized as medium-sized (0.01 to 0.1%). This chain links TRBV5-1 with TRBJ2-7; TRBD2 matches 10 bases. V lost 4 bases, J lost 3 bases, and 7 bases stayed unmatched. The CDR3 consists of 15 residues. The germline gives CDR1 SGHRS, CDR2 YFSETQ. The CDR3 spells CASSRGLAVNYEQYF. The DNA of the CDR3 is TGCGCCAGCAGCCGTGGACTAGCGGTAAACTACGAGCAGTACTTC. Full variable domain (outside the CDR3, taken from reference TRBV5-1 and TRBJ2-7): KAGVTQTPRYLIKTRGQQVTLSCSPISGHRSVSWYQQTPGQGLQFLFEYFSETQRNKGNFPGRFSGRQFSNSRSEMNVSTLELGDSALYLCASSRGLAVNYEQYFGPGTRLTVT.

CDR3 bases: TGTGCCAGTAGTATGACAGGGGAGGGGGTTCAAGAGACCCAGTACTTC. Protein: CASSMTGEGVQETQYF. The chain uses TRBV19 and TRBJ2-5, with D perhaps TRBD1 (8 bases). This CDR3 comprises 16 residues. Trimming stripped 3 bases from V and 2 bases from J, with 16 bases between. The germline V gene encodes CDR1 LNHDA and CDR2 SQIVND (reference sequence).

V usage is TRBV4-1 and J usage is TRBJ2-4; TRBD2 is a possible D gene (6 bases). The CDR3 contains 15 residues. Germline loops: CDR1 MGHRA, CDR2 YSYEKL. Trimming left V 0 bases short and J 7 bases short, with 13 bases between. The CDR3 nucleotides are TGCGCCAGCAGCCAAGAGGGATCGGGGAGGAACATTCAGTACTTC. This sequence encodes CASSQEGSGRNIQYF.

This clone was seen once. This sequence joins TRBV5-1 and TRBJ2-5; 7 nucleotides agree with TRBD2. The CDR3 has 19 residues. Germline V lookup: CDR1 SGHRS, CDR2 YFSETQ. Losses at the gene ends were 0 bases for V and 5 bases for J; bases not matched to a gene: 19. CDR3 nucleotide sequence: TGCGCCAGCAGCTTGGCCAGGAGAAAAGGAGCGGGGCGATCGGAGACCCAGTACTTC. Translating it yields CASSLARRKGAGRSETQYF.